The 13 T cell receptor beta chains below all came from one sample that was sequenced in a study (dated by TCRdb to 2015 to 2016). Library preparation employed RT-PCR. Sequencing took place on an Illumina MiSeq. TCRdb reanalyzed the raw reads on its own, using fastp at Q25 for trimming and MiXCR for clone calling, and kept in-frame beta chains. Merged by CDR3 protein, the rows form single entries marked with the most common genes and DNA. In this sample the table shows about 680,000 distinct CDR3 sequences, over 12% of which occur a single time. Together, the top ten hold 3.6% of the sample. Source material: memory CD4+ T cells from blood. The receptors come from a female donor in good health, serving as a healthy control.

V usage is TRBV18 and J usage is TRBJ2-5; TRBD1 matches at 8 bases. The CDR3 consists of 13 residues. CDR1 and CDR2 (germline): KGHSH, LQKENI. V gave up 6 bases and J gave up 3 bases; unmatched junction bases: 3. The CDR3 sequence: CASSGTGEETQYF. The DNA for the CDR3 is TGTGCCAGCTCTGGGACAGGCGAAGAGACCCAGTACTTC. The whole variable domain, remainder taken from reference TRBV18 and TRBJ2-5, is NAGVMQNPRHLVRRRGQEARLRCSPMKGHSHVYWYRQLPEEGLKFMVYLQKENIIDESGMPKERFSAEFPKEGPSILRIQQVVRGDSAAYFCASSGTGEETQYFGPGTRLLVL.

This clonotype has only a few counts. This chain joins TRBV7-2 and TRBJ1-2; 7 positions match TRBD1. The CDR3 loop spans 15 amino acids. Trimming removed 6 bases from V and 6 bases from J; junction bases left unmatched: 13. Germline values: CDR1 SGHTA, CDR2 FQGNSA. In nucleotides, the CDR3 is TGTGCCAGCAGGGCTGGGGAGAACAGGGGCAATGGCTACACCTTC. Translated, it gives CASRAGENRGNGYTF. Variable domain in full (rest from reference TRBV7-2 and TRBJ1-2): GAGVSQSPSNKVTEKGKDVELRCDPISGHTALYWYRQSLGQGLEFLIYFQGNSAPDKSGLPSDRFSAERTGGSVSTLTIQRTQQEDSAVYLCASRAGENRGNGYTFGSGTRLTVV.

This clonotype showed up just a few times. The V gene is TRBV7-2, the J gene TRBJ2-1, with D possibly being TRBD2 (6 bases). Trimming removed 5 bases at V and 7 bases at J, with 12 bases between. This CDR3 is built from 13 residues. Germline CDR1 and CDR2: SGHTA and FQGNSA. The CDR3 loop reads CASSPNAGNEQFF. DNA of the CDR3: TGTGCCAGCAGCCCCAACGCGGGGAATGAGCAGTTCTTC.

This clonotype was seen a handful of times. The chain employs TRBV12-3 or TRBV12-4 and TRBJ2-7; D unclear. The V end lost 5 bases, the J end lost 2 bases, and 19 bases lay between the germline ends. This CDR3 region has 16 residues. CDR3 coding DNA: TGTGCCAGCAGTCCCCCCCCCGGAAAGATCACCTACGAGCAGTACTTC. It encodes CASSPPPGKITYEQYF.

This clonotype was counted ten times or more. The chain uses TRBV20-1 and TRBJ2-5; 8 bases line up with TRBD1. J was trimmed by 5 bases and V by 4 bases; bases with no gene match: 15. CDR3 length equals 16 residues. Germline V gene lookup returns CDR1 DFQATT and CDR2 SNEGSKA (reference sequence). CDR3 nucleotides: TGCAGTGCTACCATGCTTGCGCAGGGGGCTCTGGAGACCCAGTACTTC. Translated: CSATMLAQGALETQYF.

This clonotype appeared a few times. The chain uses TRBV6-5 and TRBJ1-5; 11 bases match TRBD1. Trimming removed 6 bases from V and 6 bases from J; junction bases left unmatched: 7. CDR1 is MNHEY and CDR2 is SVGAGI in the germline V gene. The CDR3 is 15 residues long. The CDR3 spells CASRPDRGRGQPQHF. In DNA form, the CDR3 reads TGTGCCAGCAGACCGGACAGGGGGCGCGGTCAGCCCCAGCATTTT.

The V gene is TRBV2, the J gene TRBJ1-4; a weak D match, TRBD1 (5 bases). Trimming left V 8 bases short and J 5 bases short, with 12 bases between. The CDR3 is made up of 13 amino acids. Germline V gene data show CDR1 as SNHLY and CDR2 as FYNNEI. As DNA, the CDR3 is TGTGCCAGCTCTAGGGGCTTGAATGAAAAACTGTTTTTT. Translation gives CASSRGLNEKLFF.

This clonotype was observed a few times. The chain has TRBV7-2 and TRBJ1-6; 10 bases match TRBD1. The V and J ends lost 4 bases and 7 bases, in that order; junction bases with no gene match: 7. In germline, CDR1 is SGHTA, CDR2 FQGNSA. The CDR3 spans 16 residues. The CDR3 loop is CASSSRQGAGNSPLHF. DNA of the CDR3: TGTGCCAGCAGCTCTCGACAGGGGGCTGGGAATTCACCCCTCCACTTT.

This clonotype was seen more than once but under ten times. J is TRBJ2-1 and V is TRBV18; 9 positions match TRBD1. Germline assignment: CDR1 KGHSH and CDR2 LQKENI. The CDR3 contains 16 residues. V dropped 3 bases and J dropped 7; count of bases not matched to a gene: 10. The CDR3 here is CASSPHPGQGRNEQFF. The CDR3 DNA reads TGTGCCAGCTCACCTCATCCGGGACAGGGACGAAATGAGCAGTTCTTC.

This chain connects TRBV28 to TRBJ1-5, with D unresolved. Trimming took 1 base from V and 5 from J, leaving 12 bases between them. The germline V gene encodes CDR1 MDHEN and CDR2 SYDVKM. This CDR3 is built from 15 residues. DNA of the CDR3: TGTGCCAGCAGTTTATTGAGGAACGCTGATCAGCCCCAGCATTTT. This codes for CASSLLRNADQPQHF.

The CDR3 spells CASSLMDLGEQYF. CDR3 nucleotides: TGTGCCAGCAGCTTAATGGACCTGGGGGAGCAGTACTTC. The rearrangement links TRBV11-2 to TRBJ2-7; D gene uncertain. This CDR3 is 13 amino acids long. V was pared by 2 bases and J by 7 bases, with 12 bases between. CDR1 SGHAT and CDR2 FQNNGV come from the germline V gene.

The chain recombines TRBV5-1 with TRBJ2-3; the D gene is possibly TRBD2 (6 bases). The CDR3 is 14 residues long. CDR1 and CDR2 from the germline V gene are SGHRS and YFSETQ. V lost 6 bases to trimming and J lost 3 bases, with 14 bases between them. The CDR3 region is CASKTSGGTDTQYF. DNA of the CDR3: TGCGCCAGCAAGACCTCCGGAGGGACAGATACGCAGTATTTT.

The chain has TRBV6-2 or TRBV6-3 and TRBJ1-1, with D uncertain. CDR1 and CDR2 (germline): MNHEY, SVGEGT. CDR3 length equals 14 residues. V was shortened by 4 bases and J by 5 bases, with 14 bases between the two germline ends. The CDR3 region has the DNA TGTGCCAGCAGTTTACGGAGGGTTGGGACTGAAGCTTTCTTT. Residues: CASSLRRVGTEAFF.